The 8 T cell receptor beta chains below come from one sample, sequenced in a study of cytomegalovirus exposure and HLA in healthy donors. Primers for the PCR totalled 60 Vbeta and 13 Jbeta. Generated by immunoSEQ multiplex PCR, the TCRdb table keeps only in-frame clones and is missing some. The sample comprises around 110,000 clones, 81% of which are singletons, and 3% to 5% rests with the top ten. The sequenced sample was PBMCs. These TCRs come from a woman under 40 in good health and CMV-seronegative.

V usage is TRBV7-2 and J usage is TRBJ2-1, with TRBD1 identical over 8 bases. The CDR3 sequence is 16 residues long. V was pared by 5 bases and J by 3 bases, with 9 bases of the junction left unmatched. In germline, CDR1 is SGHTA, CDR2 FQGNSA. The CDR3 DNA is TGTGCCAGCAGCCCTACGGAGGACAGGGTCTACAATGAGCAGTTCTTC. Translating it yields CASSPTEDRVYNEQFF.

The chain combines TRBV5-1 with TRBJ2-7; 7 nucleotides align to TRBD2. The CDR3 is 14 amino acids. Germline assignment: CDR1 SGHRS and CDR2 YFSETQ. Trimming took 1 base from V and 2 from J; bases not matched to a gene: 3. This CDR3 is CASSLTGGAYEQYF. CDR3 DNA sequence: TGCGCCAGCAGCTTGACGGGAGGCGCCTACGAGCAGTACTTC.

Only a few counts were recorded for this clone. The J gene is TRBJ2-7, the V gene TRBV7-3; 10 nucleotides agree with TRBD2. The germline gives CDR1 SGHTA, CDR2 FQGTGA. There are 14 residues in the CDR3. The trim removed 5 bases at V and 6 bases at J, leaving 7 bases unmatched. The CDR3 loop reads CASSPLAGGIEQYF. The CDR3 DNA follows: TGTGCCAGCAGCCCCTTAGCGGGAGGTATCGAGCAGTACTTC.

Only a few counts were recorded for this clone. Here the CDR3 reads CASSQDKGGSGANVLTF. The DNA of the CDR3 is TGCGCCAGCAGCCAAGATAAAGGAGGCTCTGGGGCCAACGTCCTGACTTTC. The J gene is TRBJ2-6, the V gene TRBV4-1, with a weak D call TRBD2 (5 bases). This CDR3 spans 17 amino acids. Trimming removed 0 bases at V and 0 bases at J, with 9 bases between. Germline assignment: CDR1 MGHRA and CDR2 YSYEKL.

In its sample, this clone was seen once. This rearrangement joins TRBV25-1 to TRBJ2-3; a possible D gene is TRBD1 (6 bases). The CDR3 consists of 18 residues. V dropped 1 base and J dropped 0 bases, with 17 bases sitting between them. Looked up from germline, CDR1 is MGHDK and CDR2 is SYGVNS. The CDR3 sequence is CASSESQGFIRSTDTQYF. For the CDR3, the DNA is TGTGCCAGCAGTGAATCCCAGGGGTTCATAAGAAGCACAGATACGCAGTATTTT.

The chain is built from TRBV4-3 and TRBJ2-2, with D possibly being TRBD2 (6 bases). In germline, CDR1 is LGHNA, CDR2 YSLEER. With 0 bases removed from V and 9 bases from J, the gap between germline ends came to 14 bases. The CDR3 covers 15 residues. The CDR3 loop reads CASSQDRSGVRELFF. CDR3 DNA: TGCGCCAGCAGCCAAGATAGGTCGGGAGTGCGGGAGCTGTTTTTT.

The chain uses TRBV7-3 and TRBJ1-6; D call uncertain. The CDR3 covers 13 residues. Trimming took 0 bases from V and 10 from J, leaving 7 bases between them. Germline CDR1 SGHTA, CDR2 FQGTGA. The CDR3 loop is CASSLTLSSPLHF. The CDR3 nucleotides read TGTGCCAGCAGCTTAACGTTAAGCTCACCCCTCCACTTT. The full variable domain, in which reference TRBV7-3 and TRBJ1-6 provide the parts outside the CDR3, is GAGVSQTPSNKVTEKGKYVELRCDPISGHTALYWYRQSLGQGPEFLIYFQGTGAADDSGLPNDRFFAVRPEGSVSTLKIQRTERGDSAVYLCASSLTLSSPLHFGNGTRLTVT.

The V call is TRBV7-6, the J call TRBJ2-3; 9 positions agree with TRBD2. Germline CDR1 and CDR2: SGHVS and FNYEAQ. The length of the CDR3 is 15 residues. V lost 0 bases, J lost 3 bases, and 1 base stayed unmatched. CDR3 DNA sequence: TGTGCCAGCAGCTTAGCTAGCGGGAGAACAGATACGCAGTATTTT. Amino acid sequence: CASSLASGRTDTQYF.